The clone carrying this TCR beta chain has just a few counts. Its target is not known. This entry comes from a study of OX40 agonist ivuxolimab in advanced cancers. Points from the study as a whole: CD8+ T cells showed, on average, more clonal expansion than CD4+ cells.

The CDR3 sequence is 15 residues long. In germline, CDR1 is MDHEN, CDR2 SYDVKM. Trimming cost V 5 bases and J 3 bases; bases outside gene matches: 10. Repertoires were generated with immunoSEQ multiplex PCR, while TCRdb's copy carries only in-frame clones and drops some. Among 70,000 or so clones, roughly 90% were seen once, and the ten largest hold around 2.7%. Patients were ruled out by autoimmune disease history or systemic immunosuppression. The chain combines TRBV28 with TRBJ2-7, with 7 bases matching TRBD1. The sequence derives from an adult with an advanced solid tumor such as melanoma, head and neck, liver or kidney cancer. The sequencing used CD4+ or CD8+ T cells sorted from blood, collected in a trial of the OX40 agonist ivuxolimab. The CDR3 sequence is CASSGPGQNNYEQYF. The CDR3 nucleotides are TGTGCCAGCAGTGGACCGGGACAGAACAACTACGAGCAGTACTTC.